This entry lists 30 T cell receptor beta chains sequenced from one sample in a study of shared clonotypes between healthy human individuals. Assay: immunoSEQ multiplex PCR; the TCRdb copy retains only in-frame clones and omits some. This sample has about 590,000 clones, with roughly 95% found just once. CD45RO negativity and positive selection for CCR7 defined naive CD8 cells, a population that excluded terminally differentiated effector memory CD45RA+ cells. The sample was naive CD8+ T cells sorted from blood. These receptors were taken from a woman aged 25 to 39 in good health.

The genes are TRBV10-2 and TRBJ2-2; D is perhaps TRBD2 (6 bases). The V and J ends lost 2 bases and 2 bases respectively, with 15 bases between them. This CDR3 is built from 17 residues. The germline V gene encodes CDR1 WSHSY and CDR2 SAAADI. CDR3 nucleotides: TGCGCCAGCAGTGAGAGTACGGTAGCGGACAACACCGGGGAGCTGTTTTTT. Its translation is CASSESTVADNTGELFF.

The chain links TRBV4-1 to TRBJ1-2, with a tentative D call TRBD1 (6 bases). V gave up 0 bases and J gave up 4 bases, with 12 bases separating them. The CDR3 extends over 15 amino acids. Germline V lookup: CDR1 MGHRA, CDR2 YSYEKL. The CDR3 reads CASSQENLQGYGYTF. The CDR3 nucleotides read TGCGCCAGCAGCCAAGAAAACCTACAGGGCTATGGCTACACCTTC.

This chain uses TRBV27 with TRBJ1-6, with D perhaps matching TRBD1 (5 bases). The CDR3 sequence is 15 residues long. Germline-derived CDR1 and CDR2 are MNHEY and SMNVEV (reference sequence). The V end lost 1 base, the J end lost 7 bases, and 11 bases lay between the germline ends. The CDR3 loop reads CASSLLQGKNSPLHF. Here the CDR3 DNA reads TGTGCCAGCAGTTTATTGCAGGGTAAGAATTCACCCCTCCACTTT.

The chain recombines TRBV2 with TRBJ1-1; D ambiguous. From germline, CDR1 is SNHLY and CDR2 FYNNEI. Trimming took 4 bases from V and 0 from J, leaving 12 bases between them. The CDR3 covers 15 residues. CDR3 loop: CASSALDSVNTEAFF. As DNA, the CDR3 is TGTGCCAGCAGTGCTCTTGACTCGGTGAACACTGAAGCTTTCTTT.

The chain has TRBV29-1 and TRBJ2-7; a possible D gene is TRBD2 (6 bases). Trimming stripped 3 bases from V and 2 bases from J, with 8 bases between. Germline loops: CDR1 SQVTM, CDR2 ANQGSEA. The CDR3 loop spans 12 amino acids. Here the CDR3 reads CSVEEGTYEQYF. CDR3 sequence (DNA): TGCAGCGTTGAGGAGGGAACCTACGAGCAGTACTTC.

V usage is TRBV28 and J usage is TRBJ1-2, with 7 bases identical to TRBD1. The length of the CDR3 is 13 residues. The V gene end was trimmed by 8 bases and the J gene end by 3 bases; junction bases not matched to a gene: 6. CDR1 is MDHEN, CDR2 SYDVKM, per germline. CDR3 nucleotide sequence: TGTGCCAGCGAAACAGGGGAAGACTATGGCTACACCTTC. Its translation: CASETGEDYGYTF.

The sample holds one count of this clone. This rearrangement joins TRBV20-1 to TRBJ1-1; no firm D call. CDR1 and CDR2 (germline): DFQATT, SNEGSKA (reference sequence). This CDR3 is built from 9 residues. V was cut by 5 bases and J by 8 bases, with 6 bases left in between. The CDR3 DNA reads TGCAGTGCTCCGGCCGAAGCTTTCTTT. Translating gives CSAPAEAFF.

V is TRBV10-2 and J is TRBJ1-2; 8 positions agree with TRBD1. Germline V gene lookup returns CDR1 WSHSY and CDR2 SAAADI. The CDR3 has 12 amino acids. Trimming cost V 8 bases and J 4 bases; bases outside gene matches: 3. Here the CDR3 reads CASGTGGYGYTF. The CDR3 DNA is TGCGCCAGCGGTACAGGGGGCTATGGCTACACCTTC.

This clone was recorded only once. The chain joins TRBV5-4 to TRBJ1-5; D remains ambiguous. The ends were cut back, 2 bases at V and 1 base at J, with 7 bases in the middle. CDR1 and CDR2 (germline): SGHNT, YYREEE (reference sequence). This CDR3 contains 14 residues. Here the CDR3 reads CASSFKGSNQPQHF. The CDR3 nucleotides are TGTGCCAGCAGCTTCAAGGGCAGCAATCAGCCCCAGCATTTT.

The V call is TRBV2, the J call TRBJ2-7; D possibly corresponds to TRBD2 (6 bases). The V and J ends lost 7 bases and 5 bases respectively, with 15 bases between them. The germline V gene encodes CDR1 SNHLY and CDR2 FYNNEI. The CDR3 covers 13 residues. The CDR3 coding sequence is TGTGCCAGCATCGCGGGGAAATGGGACGAGCAGTACTTC. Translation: CASIAGKWDEQYF.

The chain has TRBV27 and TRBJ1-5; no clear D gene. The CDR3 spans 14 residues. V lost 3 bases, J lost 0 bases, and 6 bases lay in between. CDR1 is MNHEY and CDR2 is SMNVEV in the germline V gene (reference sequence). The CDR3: CASSFGPSNQPQHF. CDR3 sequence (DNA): TGTGCCAGCAGTTTCGGGCCTAGCAATCAGCCCCAGCATTTT.

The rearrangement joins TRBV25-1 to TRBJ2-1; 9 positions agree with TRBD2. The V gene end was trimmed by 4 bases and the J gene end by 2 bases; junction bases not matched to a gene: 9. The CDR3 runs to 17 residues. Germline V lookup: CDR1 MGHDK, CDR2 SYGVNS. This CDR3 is CASSALSSGEAYNEQFF. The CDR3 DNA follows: TGTGCCAGCAGTGCCCTCTCTAGCGGGGAAGCCTACAATGAGCAGTTCTTC.

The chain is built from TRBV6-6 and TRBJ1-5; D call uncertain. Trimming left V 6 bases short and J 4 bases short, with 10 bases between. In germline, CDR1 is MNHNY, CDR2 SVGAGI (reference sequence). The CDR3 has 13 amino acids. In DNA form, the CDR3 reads TGTGCCAGCAGACTCGGCGGAAATCAGCCCCAGCATTTT. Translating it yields CASRLGGNQPQHF.

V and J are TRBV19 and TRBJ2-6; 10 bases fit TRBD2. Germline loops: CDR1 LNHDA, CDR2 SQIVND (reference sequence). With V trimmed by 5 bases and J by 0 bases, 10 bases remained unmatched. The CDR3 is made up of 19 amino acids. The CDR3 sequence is CASSATGLALRSGANVLTF. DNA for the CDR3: TGTGCCAGTAGTGCTACGGGACTAGCGTTACGCTCTGGGGCCAACGTCCTGACTTTC.

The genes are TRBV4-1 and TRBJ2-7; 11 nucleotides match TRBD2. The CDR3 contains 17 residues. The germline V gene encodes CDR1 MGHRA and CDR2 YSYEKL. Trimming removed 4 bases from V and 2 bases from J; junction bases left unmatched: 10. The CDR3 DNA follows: TGCGCCAGCAGCCGCCTACTAGCGGGAGTTGGGACCTACGAGCAGTACTTC. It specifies CASSRLLAGVGTYEQYF.

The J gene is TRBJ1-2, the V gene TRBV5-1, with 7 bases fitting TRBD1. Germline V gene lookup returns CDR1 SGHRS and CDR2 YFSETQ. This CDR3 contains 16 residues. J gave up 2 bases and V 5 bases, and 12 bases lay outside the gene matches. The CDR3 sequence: CASRPSYRGGNYGYTF. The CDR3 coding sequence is TGCGCCAGCAGACCGTCCTACAGGGGAGGAAACTATGGCTACACCTTC.

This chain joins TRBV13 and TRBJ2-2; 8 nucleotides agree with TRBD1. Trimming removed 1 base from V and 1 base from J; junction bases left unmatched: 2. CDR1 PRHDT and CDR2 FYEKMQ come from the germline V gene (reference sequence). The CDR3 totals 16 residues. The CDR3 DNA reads TGTGCCAGCAGCTTAGCAGGGGGCTGGAACACCGGGGAGCTGTTTTTT. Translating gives CASSLAGGWNTGELFF.

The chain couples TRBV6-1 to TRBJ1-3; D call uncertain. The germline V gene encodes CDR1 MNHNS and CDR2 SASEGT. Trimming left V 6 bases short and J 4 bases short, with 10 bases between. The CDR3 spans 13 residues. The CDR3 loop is CASSGVYGNTIYF. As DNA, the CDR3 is TGTGCCAGCAGCGGAGTGTACGGAAACACCATATATTTT.

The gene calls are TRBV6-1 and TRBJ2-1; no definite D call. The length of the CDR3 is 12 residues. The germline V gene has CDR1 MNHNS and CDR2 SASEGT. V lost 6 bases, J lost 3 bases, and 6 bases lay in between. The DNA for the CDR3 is TGTGCCAGCAGGATAGACTACAATGAGCAGTTCTTC. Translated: CASRIDYNEQFF.

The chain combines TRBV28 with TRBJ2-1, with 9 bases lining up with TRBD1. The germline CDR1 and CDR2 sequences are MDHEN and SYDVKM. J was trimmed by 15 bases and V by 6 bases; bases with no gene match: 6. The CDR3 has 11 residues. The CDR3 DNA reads TGTGCCAGCAGCATTACAGGGGGCCTGTTCTTC. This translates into CASSITGGLFF.

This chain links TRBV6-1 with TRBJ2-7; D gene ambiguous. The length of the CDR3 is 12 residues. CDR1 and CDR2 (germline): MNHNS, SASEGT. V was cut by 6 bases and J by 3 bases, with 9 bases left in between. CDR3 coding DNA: TGTGCCAGCAGAGAGATTATCTACGAGCAGTACTTC. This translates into CASREIIYEQYF.

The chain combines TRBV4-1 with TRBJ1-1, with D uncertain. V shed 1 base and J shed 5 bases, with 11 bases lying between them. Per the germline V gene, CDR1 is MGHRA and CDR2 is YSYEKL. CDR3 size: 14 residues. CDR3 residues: CASSQAQDKTEAFF. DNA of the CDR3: TGCGCCAGCAGCCAAGCGCAGGATAAGACTGAAGCTTTCTTT.

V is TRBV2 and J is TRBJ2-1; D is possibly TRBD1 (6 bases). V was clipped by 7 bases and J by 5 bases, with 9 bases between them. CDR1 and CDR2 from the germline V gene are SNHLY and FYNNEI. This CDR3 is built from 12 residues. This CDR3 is CASIGGDNEQFF. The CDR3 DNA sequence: TGTGCCAGCATAGGGGGAGACAATGAGCAGTTCTTC.

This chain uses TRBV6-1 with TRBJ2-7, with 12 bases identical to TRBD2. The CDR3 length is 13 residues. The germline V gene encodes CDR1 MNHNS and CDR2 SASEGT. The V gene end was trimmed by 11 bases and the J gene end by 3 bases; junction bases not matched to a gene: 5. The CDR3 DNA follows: TGTGCCGGATGGACTAGCGGGGACTACGAGCAGTACTTC. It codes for CAGWTSGDYEQYF.

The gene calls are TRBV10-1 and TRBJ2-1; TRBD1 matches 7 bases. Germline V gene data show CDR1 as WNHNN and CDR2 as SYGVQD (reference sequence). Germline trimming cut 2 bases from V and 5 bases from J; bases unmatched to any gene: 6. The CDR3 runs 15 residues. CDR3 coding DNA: TGCGCCAGCAGTGAGGGGACAGTCCAAGACAATGAGCAGTTCTTC. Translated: CASSEGTVQDNEQFF.

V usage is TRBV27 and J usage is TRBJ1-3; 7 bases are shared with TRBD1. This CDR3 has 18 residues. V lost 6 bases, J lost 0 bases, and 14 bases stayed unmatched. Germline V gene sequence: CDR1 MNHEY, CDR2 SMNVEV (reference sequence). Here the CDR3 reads CASSTIRPTGSSGNTIYF. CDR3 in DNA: TGTGCCAGCAGCACGATTAGGCCGACAGGGTCCTCTGGAAACACCATATATTTT.

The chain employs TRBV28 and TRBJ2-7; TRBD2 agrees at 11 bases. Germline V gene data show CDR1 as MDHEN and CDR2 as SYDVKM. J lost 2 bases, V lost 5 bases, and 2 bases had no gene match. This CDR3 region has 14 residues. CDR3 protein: CASSIAGGTYEQYF. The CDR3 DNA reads TGTGCCAGCAGTATAGCGGGGGGGACCTACGAGCAGTACTTC.

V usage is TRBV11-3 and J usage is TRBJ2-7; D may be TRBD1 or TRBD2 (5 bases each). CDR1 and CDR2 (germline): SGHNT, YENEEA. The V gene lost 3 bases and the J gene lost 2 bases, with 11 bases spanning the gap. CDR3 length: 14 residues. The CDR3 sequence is CASSFGGGTYEQYF. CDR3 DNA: TGTGCCAGCAGCTTCGGTGGGGGTACCTACGAGCAGTACTTC. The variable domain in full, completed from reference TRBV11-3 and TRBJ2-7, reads EAGVVQSPRYKIIEKKQPVAFWCNPISGHNTLYWYLQNLGQGPELLIRYENEEAVDDSQLPKDRFSAERLKGVDSTLKIQPAELGDSAVYLCASSFGGGTYEQYFGPGTRLTVT.

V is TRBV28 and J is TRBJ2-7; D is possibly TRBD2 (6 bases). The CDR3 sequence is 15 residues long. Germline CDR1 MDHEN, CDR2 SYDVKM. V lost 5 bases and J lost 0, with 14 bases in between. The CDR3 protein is CASSTRLALSYEQYF. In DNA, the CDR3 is TGTGCCAGCAGTACCCGGCTAGCGCTCTCCTACGAGCAGTACTTC.

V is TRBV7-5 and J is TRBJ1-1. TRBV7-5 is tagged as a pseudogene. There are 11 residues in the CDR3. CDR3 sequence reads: CVRSPWVEAFF. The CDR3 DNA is TGTGTCAGAAGCCCCTGGGTTGAAGCTTTCTTT.